This T cell receptor (beta chain) was observed in a study of T cell repertoires in cytomegalovirus infection. Study-wide context: Indicated by public TCR beta signatures were CMV infection and matching HLA type.

Trimming removed 7 bases from V and 3 bases from J, with 19 bases in between. CDR3 length equals 15 residues. TCRdb used MiXCR to reprocess the reads, holding one entry per CDR3 protein. This repertoire shows about 740,000 distinct CDR3 sequences, under 40% found once; its top ten account for 2.5% to 3.5%. A remark on this clonotype: Antigen: not known.

The study, taken as a whole, reports: CMV-specific TCR beta clonotypes restricted by HLA-C were the ones dominating the ex vivo response. Cumulative frequency of public TCR beta families picked out carriers of CMV plus the relevant HLA.

The genes are TRBV12-3 or TRBV12-4 and TRBJ2-7; D is uncertain. Sample: PBMCs. This TCR derives from a human donor in good health (CMV status not recorded). Some clones in this sample may be carry-over from other donors' samples. CDR3 DNA: TGTGCCAGCACCGCAGCAGCCCTCAACAACTACGAGCAGTACTTC. It yields the protein CASTAAALNNYEQYF.